The T cell receptor beta chain under discussion was sequenced for a study of beta chain features in type 1 diabetes. Study-wide results and caveats: The naive, central memory and Treg TCRB repertoires of patients appeared to be more similar to one another than those of healthy donors.

One heparinised draw, averaging approximately 120 mL, was taken per donor. As regards this clone: Its antigen is as yet unknown.

Expressed TCRB transcripts were sequenced because the isolated RNA had all been reverse transcribed beforehand. Sequencing used immunoSEQ multiplex PCR; TCRdb keeps in-frame clones, though not all of them. In the table there are roughly 300,000 clones, 14% of which are singletons. This CDR3 is built from 15 residues. V lost 5 bases and J 1 base, leaving 11 bases between the germline ends. Germline V gene sequence: CDR1 SGHNT, CDR2 YENEEA. Sequenced: central memory CD4+ T cells from blood. The J gene is TRBJ2-2, the V gene TRBV11-3; D remains ambiguous. The clonotype was recovered from a young man in good health. The CDR3 reads CASSPTNRNTGELFF. CDR3 sequence (DNA): TGTGCCAGCAGCCCTACGAACAGGAACACCGGGGAGCTGTTTTTT. The variable domain in full, completed from reference TRBV11-3 and TRBJ2-2, reads EAGVVQSPRYKIIEKKQPVAFWCNPISGHNTLYWYLQNLGQGPELLIRYENEEAVDDSQLPKDRFSAERLKGVDSTLKIQPAELGDSAVYLCASSPTNRNTGELFFGEGSRLTVL.